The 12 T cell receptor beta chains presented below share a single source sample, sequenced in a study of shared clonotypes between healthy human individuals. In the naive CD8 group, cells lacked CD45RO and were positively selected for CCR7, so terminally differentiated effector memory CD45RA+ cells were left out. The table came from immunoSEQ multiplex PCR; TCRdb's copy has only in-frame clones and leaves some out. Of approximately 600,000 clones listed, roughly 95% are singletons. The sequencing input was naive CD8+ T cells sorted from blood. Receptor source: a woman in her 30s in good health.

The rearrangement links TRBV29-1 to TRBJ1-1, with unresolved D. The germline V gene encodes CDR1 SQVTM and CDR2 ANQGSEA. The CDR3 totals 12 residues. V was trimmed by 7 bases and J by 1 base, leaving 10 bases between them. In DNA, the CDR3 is TGCAGCGCGGACGACGGGAACACTGAAGCTTTCTTT. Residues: CSADDGNTEAFF.

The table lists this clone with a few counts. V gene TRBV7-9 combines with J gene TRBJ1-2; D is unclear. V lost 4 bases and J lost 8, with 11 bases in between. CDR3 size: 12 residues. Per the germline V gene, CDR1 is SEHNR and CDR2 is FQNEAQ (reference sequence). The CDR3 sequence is CASSSVPAGYTF. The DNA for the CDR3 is TGTGCCAGCAGCTCGGTCCCAGCGGGCTACACCTTC.

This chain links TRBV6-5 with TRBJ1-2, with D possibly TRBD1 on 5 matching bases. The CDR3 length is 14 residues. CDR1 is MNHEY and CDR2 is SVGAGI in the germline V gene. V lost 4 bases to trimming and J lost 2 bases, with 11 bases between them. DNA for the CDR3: TGTGCCAGCAGTTTAACCGGACAAAACTATGGCTACACCTTC. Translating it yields CASSLTGQNYGYTF.

The CDR3 region is CASSLALGIENEQFF. As DNA, the CDR3 is TGTGCCAGCAGCTTAGCCCTTGGAATAGAGAATGAGCAGTTCTTC. The V gene is TRBV7-9, the J gene TRBJ2-1; no clear D. Germline V gives CDR1 SEHNR, CDR2 FQNEAQ (reference sequence). The CDR3 has 15 residues. Trimming left V 0 bases short and J 7 bases short, with 13 bases between. Full variable domain (outside the CDR3, taken from reference TRBV7-9 and TRBJ2-1): DTGVSQNPRHKITKRGQNVTFRCDPISEHNRLYWYRQTLGQGPEFLTYFQNEAQLEKSRLLSDRFSAERPKGSFSTLEIQRTEQGDSAMYLCASSLALGIENEQFFGPGTRLTVL.

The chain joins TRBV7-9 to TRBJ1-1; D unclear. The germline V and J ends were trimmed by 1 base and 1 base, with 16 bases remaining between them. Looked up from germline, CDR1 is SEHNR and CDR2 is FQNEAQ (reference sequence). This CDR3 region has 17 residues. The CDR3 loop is CASSLGSPARWNTEAFF. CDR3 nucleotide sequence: TGTGCCAGCAGCTTAGGTTCCCCGGCCAGGTGGAACACTGAAGCTTTCTTT.

The CDR3 reads CASSDELSVTPDEAFF. The CDR3 coding sequence is TGTGCCAGCAGTGATGAACTTTCGGTGACGCCGGATGAAGCTTTCTTT. The chain recombines TRBV25-1 with TRBJ1-1; D uncertain. CDR3 size: 16 residues. The ends were cut back, 3 bases at V and 7 bases at J, with 21 bases in the middle. The V gene's germline CDR1 is MGHDK and CDR2 SYGVNS.

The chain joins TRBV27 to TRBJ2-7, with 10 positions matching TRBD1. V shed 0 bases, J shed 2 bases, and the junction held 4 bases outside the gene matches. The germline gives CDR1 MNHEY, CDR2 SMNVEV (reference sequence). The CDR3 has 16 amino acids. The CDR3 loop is CASSLSGTGAPYEQYF. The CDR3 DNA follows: TGTGCCAGCAGTTTATCCGGGACAGGGGCCCCCTACGAGCAGTACTTC.

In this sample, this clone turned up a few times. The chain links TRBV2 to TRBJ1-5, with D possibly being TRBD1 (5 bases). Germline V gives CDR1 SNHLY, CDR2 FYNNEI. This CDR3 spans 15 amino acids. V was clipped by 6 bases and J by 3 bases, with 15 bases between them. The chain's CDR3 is CASRRQRDYNQPQHF. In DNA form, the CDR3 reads TGTGCCAGCAGAAGACAGCGCGACTACAATCAGCCCCAGCATTTT.

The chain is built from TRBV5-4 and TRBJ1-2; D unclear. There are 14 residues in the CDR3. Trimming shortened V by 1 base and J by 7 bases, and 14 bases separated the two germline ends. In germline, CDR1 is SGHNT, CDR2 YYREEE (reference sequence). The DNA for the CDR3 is TGTGCCAGCAGCTTGTCTTACGGGTGGGGTGGCTACACCTTC. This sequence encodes CASSLSYGWGGYTF.

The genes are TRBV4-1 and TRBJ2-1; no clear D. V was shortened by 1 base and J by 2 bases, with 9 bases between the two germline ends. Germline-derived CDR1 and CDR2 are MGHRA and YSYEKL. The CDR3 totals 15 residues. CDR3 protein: CASSQAGNPYNEQFF. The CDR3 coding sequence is TGCGCCAGCAGCCAAGCTGGGAATCCCTACAATGAGCAGTTCTTC.

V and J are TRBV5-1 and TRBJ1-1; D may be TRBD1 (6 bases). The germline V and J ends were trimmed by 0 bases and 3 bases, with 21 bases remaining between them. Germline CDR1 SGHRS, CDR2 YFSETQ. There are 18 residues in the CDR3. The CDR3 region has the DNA TGCGCCAGCAGCTTGGACGGGACGACAGGCTCGCGGGACACTGAAGCTTTCTTT. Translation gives CASSLDGTTGSRDTEAFF.

For the CDR3, the DNA is TGTGCCAGTATGGGTGTGCCAGGTTACAATGAGCAGTTCTTC. Protein product: CASMGVPGYNEQFF. The J gene is TRBJ2-1, the V gene TRBV19; unclear D gene. This CDR3 contains 14 residues. Germline values: CDR1 LNHDA, CDR2 SQIVND (reference sequence). V lost 7 bases and J 4 bases, leaving 14 bases between the germline ends. Complete variable domain (other parts from reference TRBV19 and TRBJ2-1): DGGITQSPKYLFRKEGQNVTLSCEQNLNHDAMYWYRQDPGQGLRLIYYSQIVNDFQKGDIAEGYSVSREKKESFPLTVTSAQKNPTAFYLCASMGVPGYNEQFFGPGTRLTVL.